A single sample is the source of the 24 T cell receptor beta chains below, sequenced in a study. TCRdb processed the RT-PCR reads anew with MiXCR; each CDR3 protein has one entry. The sample contains almost 700,000 distinct CDR3 sequences, over 12% of which appear only once. The sequencing input was memory CD4+ T cells from blood. The source is a female donor in good health, serving as a healthy control.

The V gene is TRBV20-1, the J gene TRBJ2-3; no reliable D call. Germline loops: CDR1 DFQATT, CDR2 SNEGSKA (reference sequence). This CDR3 comprises 15 residues. V was cut by 2 bases and J by 0 bases, with 12 bases left in between. The CDR3 protein is CSARLSLGSTDTQYF. CDR3 nucleotides: TGCAGTGCTAGATTAAGTCTGGGTAGCACAGATACGCAGTATTTT.

This clonotype was seen a few times. The chain recombines TRBV5-8 with TRBJ2-5; D possibly corresponds to TRBD2 (5 bases). V was cut by 0 bases and J by 2 bases, with 17 bases left in between. This CDR3 is 17 amino acids long. Germline values: CDR1 SGHTS, CDR2 YDEGEE. CDR3 nucleotides: TGTGCCAGCAGCTTGGAAAGGAGCGGTAGGAATCAAGAGACCCAGTACTTC. This codes for CASSLERSGRNQETQYF.

This clonotype was seen only a few times. The rearrangement joins TRBV20-1 to TRBJ2-3; D remains ambiguous. Trimming took off 5 bases at V and 1 base at J, with 16 bases between the two ends. CDR1 is DFQATT, CDR2 SNEGSKA, per germline (reference sequence). The CDR3 is made up of 15 amino acids. The DNA of the CDR3 is TGCAGTGCTCTAAATACTTTCGAGGGCACAGATACGCAGTATTTT. Translating gives CSALNTFEGTDTQYF.

This chain connects TRBV14 to TRBJ2-7; 11 bases match TRBD1. From germline, CDR1 is SGHDN and CDR2 FVKESK. The V segment lost 1 base and the J segment 7 bases; nucleotides outside the gene matches: 9. This CDR3 contains 16 residues. The CDR3 region has the DNA TGTGCCAGCAGCCAAGGGCTAGGACAGGGGGCGCGGGAGCAGTACTTC. It is translated as CASSQGLGQGAREQYF.

The rearrangement uses TRBV3-1 and TRBJ1-2, with D possibly being TRBD1 (5 bases). V was pared by 2 bases and J by 5 bases, with 6 bases between. Germline CDR1 reads LGHDT; CDR2 reads YNNKEL (reference sequence). The CDR3 is 12 amino acids. The DNA of the CDR3 is TGTGCCAGCAGCCAACAGGGTTATGGCTACACCTTC. The encoded protein is CASSQQGYGYTF.

This clonotype has only a few counts. This chain links TRBV7-2 with TRBJ1-4; no reliable D call. Between the trimmed V and J ends, which lost 5 bases and 8 bases, there was a span of 15 bases. Germline V gives CDR1 SGHTA, CDR2 FQGNSA. CDR3 length equals 14 residues. DNA of the CDR3: TGTGCCAGCAGCGCCAACATGGGGTCGGAAAAACTGTTTTTT. Translated: CASSANMGSEKLFF.

This clonotype has more than one count but fewer than ten. The chain uses TRBV4-2 and TRBJ2-1; 12 bases match TRBD2. After removal of 0 bases from V and 0 bases from J, the junction contained 6 bases not matched to a gene. The germline V gene has CDR1 LGHNA and CDR2 YNFKEQ. The CDR3 totals 19 residues. The CDR3: CASSQDVETSGSSYNEQFF. For the CDR3, the DNA is TGTGCCAGCAGCCAAGACGTCGAGACTAGCGGGAGCTCCTACAATGAGCAGTTCTTC.

This clonotype has only a few counts. The chain combines TRBV20-1 with TRBJ2-3; possible D gene TRBD2, 6 bases. The V gene lost 0 bases and the J gene lost 2 bases, with 12 bases spanning the gap. The CDR3 contains 15 residues. Germline V CDR1 and CDR2: DFQATT, SNEGSKA (reference sequence). The CDR3 region is CSARDPSGHTDTQYF. For the CDR3, the DNA is TGCAGTGCTAGAGATCCCAGCGGGCACACAGATACGCAGTATTTT.

In its sample, this clonotype was seen a few times. The chain is built from TRBV7-3 and TRBJ2-2, with D maybe TRBD1 (7 bases). V lost 6 bases and J 4 bases, leaving 15 bases between the germline ends. This CDR3 is built from 15 residues. Germline CDR1 is SGHTA and CDR2 is FQGTGA. CDR3 DNA sequence: TGTGCCAGCAGTCCTCACCAGGGGGGCACCGGGGAGCTGTTTTTT. It codes for CASSPHQGGTGELFF.

This clonotype was seen repeatedly, ten times or more. CDR3 DNA: TGCAGTGCCAGAAGGACGATGGATACGCAGTATTTT. Protein product: CSARRTMDTQYF. The rearrangement links TRBV20-1 to TRBJ2-3; the D is unclear. This CDR3 is 12 amino acids long. CDR1 DFQATT and CDR2 SNEGSKA come from the germline V gene (reference sequence). V lost 6 bases and J 6 bases, leaving 13 bases between the germline ends.

V gene TRBV7-9 combines with J gene TRBJ2-5, with D perhaps TRBD1 (6 bases). The CDR3 runs 15 residues. Germline values: CDR1 SEHNR, CDR2 FQNEAQ (reference sequence). V dropped 5 bases and J dropped 1 base, with 14 bases sitting between them. The CDR3 bases are TGTGCCAGCAGCGATAATCACAGGGTCCAAGAGACCCAGTACTTC. It encodes CASSDNHRVQETQYF.

The gene calls are TRBV12-3 or TRBV12-4 and TRBJ1-5, with D maybe TRBD1 (5 bases). The CDR3 totals 13 residues. V was cut by 6 bases and J by 7 bases, with 13 bases left in between. The CDR3 region has the DNA TGTGCCAGCAGGAGAGAAAGGGACCAGCCCCAGCATTTT. It specifies CASRRERDQPQHF.

This clonotype was seen a handful of times. Here the CDR3 DNA reads TGTGCCAGCTCACCATCACGGGCTAGCGGGAGTGCCCACGAGCAGTACTTC. Translation: CASSPSRASGSAHEQYF. The V gene is TRBV18, the J gene TRBJ2-7; 10 nucleotides agree with TRBD2. Trimming at V came to 2 bases and at J to 5 bases, leaving 12 bases not matched to a gene. The CDR3 covers 17 residues. Germline assignment: CDR1 KGHSH and CDR2 LQKENI.

The chain joins TRBV4-2 to TRBJ2-1; no reliable D call. Trimming removed 1 base from V and 6 bases from J, with 13 bases in between. The CDR3 runs to 15 residues. The V gene's germline CDR1 is LGHNA and CDR2 YNFKEQ. The CDR3 DNA is TGTGCCAGCAGCCAAGGTCCCGAAAAAGGCAATGAGCAGTTCTTC. Amino acids: CASSQGPEKGNEQFF.

The rearrangement joins TRBV10-3 to TRBJ2-1; TRBD2 is a possible D gene (5 bases). The CDR3 runs to 12 residues. The V gene's germline CDR1 is ENHRY and CDR2 SYGVKD. V dropped 4 bases and J dropped 6 bases, with 7 bases sitting between them. CDR3 in DNA: TGTGCCATCAGTGCGAGCGGCAATGAGCAGTTCTTC. It is translated as CAISASGNEQFF.

This clonotype has a count of ten or more. The chain recombines TRBV6-5 with TRBJ2-3; 8 bases are shared with TRBD1. The germline gives CDR1 MNHEY, CDR2 SVGAGI. The CDR3 extends over 15 amino acids. After removal of 3 bases from V and 4 bases from J, the junction contained 6 bases not matched to a gene. The CDR3 nucleotides read TGTGCCAGCAGTTATGAGTACAGGGGGGCAGATACGCAGTATTTT. As protein: CASSYEYRGADTQYF.

This clonotype has a count of ten or more. This chain uses TRBV10-3 with TRBJ2-3; 11 positions match TRBD2. Trimming removed 8 bases from V and 3 bases from J; junction bases left unmatched: 4. Germline V gene sequence: CDR1 ENHRY, CDR2 SYGVKD. This CDR3 is built from 14 residues. CDR3 sequence (DNA): TGTGCCATCCATAGCGGGAGGGCAACAGATACGCAGTATTTT. This codes for CAIHSGRATDTQYF.

In its sample, this clonotype was seen many times. V gene TRBV20-1 combines with J gene TRBJ2-3; D is possibly TRBD2 (6 bases). The V gene lost 6 bases and the J gene lost 4 bases, with 20 bases spanning the gap. The CDR3 is made up of 15 amino acids. Germline CDR1 is DFQATT and CDR2 is SNEGSKA (reference sequence). In DNA, the CDR3 is TGCAGTGCCCGGGACGCTAGCGCCGTTGCAGATACGCAGTATTTT. Amino acid sequence: CSARDASAVADTQYF.

The J gene is TRBJ2-7, the V gene TRBV20-1; 8 bases map to TRBD2. Germline values: CDR1 DFQATT, CDR2 SNEGSKA (reference sequence). The CDR3 length is 14 residues. V shed 6 bases and J 4 bases; nucleotides not matched to a gene: 11. The CDR3 nucleotides read TGCAGTGCCAGAAGCGGGAGTGCGTCTTACGAGCAGTACTTC. As protein: CSARSGSASYEQYF.

This clonotype was picked up many times. The chain couples TRBV6-4 to TRBJ2-3; no reliable D call. There are 13 residues in the CDR3. CDR1 is MRHNA and CDR2 is SNTAGT in the germline V gene. The ends were cut back, 5 bases at V and 6 bases at J, with 12 bases in the middle. The CDR3 region is CASSLSSADTQYF. CDR3 bases: TGTGCCAGCAGTCTCTCGAGCGCCGATACGCAGTATTTT.

This clonotype was detected a few times. The rearrangement links TRBV5-6 to TRBJ2-7; D unresolved. The CDR3 is 13 amino acids. Germline assignment: CDR1 SGHDT and CDR2 YYEEEE. Between the trimmed V and J ends, which lost 1 base and 1 base, there was a span of 6 bases. CDR3 sequence: CASSLFTSYEQYF. The CDR3 nucleotides read TGTGCCAGCAGCTTGTTCACGTCCTACGAGCAGTACTTC.

At least ten counts were recorded for this clonotype. V gene TRBV29-1 combines with J gene TRBJ2-2; a weak D match, TRBD1 (5 bases). The CDR3 covers 13 residues. The germline V gene encodes CDR1 SQVTM and CDR2 ANQGSEA. The V and J ends lost 4 bases and 2 bases respectively, with 8 bases between them. The CDR3 DNA reads as TGCAGCGTTGGCCAGGGAAACACCGGGGAGCTGTTTTTT. Amino acid sequence: CSVGQGNTGELFF.

V is TRBV7-2 and J is TRBJ2-1; D remains unclear. Germline V lookup: CDR1 SGHTA, CDR2 FQGNSA. The length of the CDR3 is 15 residues. V gave up 8 bases and J gave up 0 bases, with 14 bases separating them. The CDR3 DNA reads TGTGCCAGCCTCTACGCTGCTAGCTCCTACAATGAGCAGTTCTTC. It is translated as CASLYAASSYNEQFF.

This clonotype was detected ten times or more. The V call is TRBV12-3 or TRBV12-4, the J call TRBJ1-1; D not certain. V was clipped by 6 bases and J by 3 bases, with 8 bases between them. The CDR3 covers 12 residues. As DNA, the CDR3 is TGTGCCAGCAGCAACGACCACACTGAAGCTTTCTTT. As protein: CASSNDHTEAFF.